This TCR beta chain was identified in a study of OX40 agonist ivuxolimab in advanced cancers. Points from the study as a whole: Antigen targets of the expanded peripheral T cells went undetermined. In CD8+ T cells, expanded clones were on average more numerous than in CD4+. Some nonresponders additionally presented with little normalized T-cell clonal expansion.

In this sample, this clone turned up a few times. What it binds is unknown. The CDR3 has 17 amino acids. In germline, CDR1 is LGHNT, CDR2 FRNRAP. V gave up 2 bases and J gave up 5 bases, with 18 bases separating them. Sequencing used immunoSEQ multiplex PCR; TCRdb keeps in-frame clones, though not all of them. This sample has fewer than 30,000 clones, with 81% found just once. The chain employs TRBV12-5 and TRBJ2-2; maybe TRBD2 (5 bases). Sample: CD4+ or CD8+ T cells sorted from blood, taken in a trial of the OX40 agonist ivuxolimab. This receptor was identified in an adult with an advanced solid tumor such as melanoma, head and neck, liver or kidney cancer. The chain's CDR3 is CASGLSLGSRATGELFF. The DNA of the CDR3 is TGTGCTAGTGGTTTGTCCCTAGGGAGCAGAGCGACCGGGGAGCTGTTTTTT.